These 31 T cell receptor beta chains share one sample of origin, sequenced in a study of T cell responses to AZD1222 COVID-19 vaccine. Assay used: immunoSEQ multiplex PCR; TCRdb lists only in-frame clones, some missing. The sample holds over 110,000 clones, 75% to 90% seen once. The sample here was peripheral blood, taken 28 days after the second AZD1222 dose. These receptors were obtained from an adult who received the AZD1222 COVID-19 vaccine.

CDR3 protein: CASSESRGVANEKLFF. CDR3 coding DNA: TGTGCCAGCAGTGAGTCTCGGGGGGTGGCTAATGAAAAACTGTTTTTT. V is TRBV25-1 and J is TRBJ1-4, with D perhaps TRBD1 (5 bases). Germline CDR1 MGHDK, CDR2 SYGVNS. This CDR3 is 16 amino acids long. Trimming took 3 bases from V and 3 from J, leaving 14 bases between them.

V is TRBV5-1 and J is TRBJ2-2; the D is unclear. Trimming left V 4 bases short and J 5 bases short, with 9 bases between. The CDR3 length is 13 residues. CDR1 SGHRS and CDR2 YFSETQ come from the germline V gene. The CDR3 spells CASSPPGTGELFF. CDR3 bases: TGCGCCAGCAGCCCACCTGGGACCGGGGAGCTGTTTTTT.

CDR3 protein: CASSLGQDYNEQFF. The CDR3 DNA is TGCGCCAGCAGCTTGGGACAGGACTACAATGAGCAGTTCTTC. V gene TRBV5-1 combines with J gene TRBJ2-1, with D perhaps matching TRBD1 (6 bases). Trimming took off 0 bases at V and 3 bases at J, with 7 bases between the two ends. Germline V gene data show CDR1 as SGHRS and CDR2 as YFSETQ. This CDR3 region has 14 residues. Full variable domain (outside the CDR3, taken from reference TRBV5-1 and TRBJ2-1): KAGVTQTPRYLIKTRGQQVTLSCSPISGHRSVSWYQQTPGQGLQFLFEYFSETQRNKGNFPGRFSGRQFSNSRSEMNVSTLELGDSALYLCASSLGQDYNEQFFGPGTRLTVL.

The V call is TRBV6-5, the J call TRBJ2-1; possibly TRBD2 for D (5 bases). V lost 0 bases to trimming and J lost 2 bases, with 8 bases between them. The CDR3 sequence is 15 residues long. Looked up from germline, CDR1 is MNHEY and CDR2 is SVGAGI. CDR3 loop: CASSYSRVPYNEQFF. The CDR3 bases are TGTGCCAGCAGTTACTCGAGGGTACCCTACAATGAGCAGTTCTTC.

In its sample, this clone was seen once. The chain employs TRBV21-1 and TRBJ1-2. TRBV21-1 is described as a pseudogene. There are 14 residues in the CDR3. DNA for the CDR3: TGTGCCAGCAGACGGGACGGACCTAACTATGGCTACACCTTC. Protein sequence: CASRRDGPNYGYTF.

This sequence joins TRBV5-1 and TRBJ1-2, with D unresolved. Trimming pared 0 bases from V and 5 bases from J, leaving 8 bases between. Germline V CDR1 and CDR2: SGHRS, YFSETQ. The length of the CDR3 is 13 residues. CDR3 bases: TGCGCCAGCAGCTTGGGGTCAGGTTATGGCTACACCTTC. Translation gives CASSLGSGYGYTF.

V gene TRBV10-3 combines with J gene TRBJ1-5, with 8 bases identical to TRBD1. CDR1 and CDR2 (germline): ENHRY, SYGVKD. V dropped 3 bases and J dropped 3; count of bases not matched to a gene: 7. The CDR3 runs to 16 residues. CDR3 region: CAISDPRTGNNQPQHF. CDR3 nucleotides: TGTGCCATCAGTGATCCCCGGACAGGGAACAATCAGCCCCAGCATTTT.

The chain uses TRBV3-1 (or the pseudogene TRBV3-2) and TRBJ2-5, with TRBD1 matching 10 bases. The trim removed 4 bases at V and 2 bases at J, leaving 10 bases unmatched. Germline lookup yields CDR1 LGHDT and CDR2 YNNKEL (reference sequence). The CDR3 loop spans 17 amino acids. The CDR3 nucleotides read TGTGCCAGCAGCCCGGGTACCGGGACAGGGGATCAAGAGACCCAGTACTTC. Protein product: CASSPGTGTGDQETQYF.

The V gene is TRBV5-1, the J gene TRBJ1-2; D not resolved. This CDR3 region has 14 residues. CDR1 SGHRS and CDR2 YFSETQ come from the germline V gene. Trimming removed 0 bases from V and 4 bases from J, with 10 bases in between. The CDR3 DNA follows: TGCGCCAGCAGCTTGGATGGACGGTCCTATGGCTACACCTTC. It codes for CASSLDGRSYGYTF.

This sequence joins TRBV5-5 and TRBJ1-2, with 8 bases matching TRBD1. CDR1 and CDR2 (germline): SGHKS, YYEKEE (reference sequence). The CDR3 has 15 residues. V was clipped by 3 bases and J by 4 bases; unmatched bases: 8. The CDR3 here is CASSSQGQAFYGYTF. CDR3 coding DNA: TGTGCCAGCAGCTCTCAGGGACAGGCGTTCTATGGCTACACCTTC.

The sample holds one count of this clone. V and J are TRBV4-1 and TRBJ2-1; D call uncertain. This CDR3 has 12 amino acids. The germline CDR1 and CDR2 sequences are MGHRA and YSYEKL. With 3 bases removed from V and 8 bases from J, the gap between germline ends came to 8 bases. CDR3 region: CASSQVQHEQFF. Here the CDR3 DNA reads TGCGCCAGCAGCCAGGTACAACATGAGCAGTTCTTC.

The genes are TRBV2 and TRBJ1-1; no clear D gene. The CDR3 is 14 amino acids. The V end lost 8 bases, the J end lost 0 bases, and 13 bases lay between the germline ends. In germline, CDR1 is SNHLY, CDR2 FYNNEI. The CDR3 loop is CASLGGTMNTEAFF. CDR3 in DNA: TGTGCCAGCCTAGGCGGTACGATGAACACTGAAGCTTTCTTT.

The J gene is TRBJ2-1, the V gene TRBV7-9; 10 nucleotides match TRBD2. The CDR3 length is 17 residues. V trimming: 3 bases; J trimming: 5 bases; junction bases outside the gene matches: 10. Germline V gene data show CDR1 as SEHNR and CDR2 as FQNEAQ (reference sequence). The CDR3 loop reads CASSFFTTSGFNNEQFF. The CDR3 bases are TGTGCCAGCAGCTTTTTTACGACTAGCGGGTTTAACAATGAGCAGTTCTTC.

Only one count was recorded for this clone. The rearrangement links TRBV28 to TRBJ1-6, with D possibly being TRBD1 (5 bases). The germline V and J ends were trimmed by 6 bases and 8 bases, with 11 bases remaining between them. This CDR3 has 13 residues. Germline CDR1 and CDR2: MDHEN and SYDVKM. The CDR3 here is CASRAGSHSPLHF. The DNA of the CDR3 is TGTGCCAGCAGGGCAGGGTCTCATTCACCCCTCCACTTT.

This chain connects TRBV6-5 to TRBJ1-2; D ambiguous. V shed 5 bases and J shed 3 bases, with 10 bases lying between them. Germline loops: CDR1 MNHEY, CDR2 SVGAGI. This CDR3 region has 13 residues. CDR3 DNA sequence: TGTGCCAGCAGTACCAATGCAGACTATGGCTACACCTTC. Its protein is CASSTNADYGYTF.

The chain is built from TRBV5-4 and TRBJ2-7; 8 nucleotides line up with TRBD2. Germline V gene sequence: CDR1 SGHNT, CDR2 YYREEE (reference sequence). The junction had 10 bases not matched to a gene; V was cut back by 3 bases and J by 5 bases. This CDR3 has 15 residues. The CDR3 nucleotides are TGTGCCAGCAGCTGGGGGACTAGTCGCGCTAACGAGCAGTACTTC. It encodes CASSWGTSRANEQYF.

The chain uses TRBV18 and TRBJ2-1; the D gene is possibly TRBD2 (6 bases). The ends were cut back, 2 bases at V and 8 bases at J, with 10 bases in the middle. CDR3 length: 13 amino acids. Germline loops: CDR1 KGHSH, CDR2 LQKENI. CDR3 sequence (DNA): TGTGCCAGCTCACCAGGCCTAGCGTATGAGCAGTTCTTC. Residues: CASSPGLAYEQFF.

This chain uses TRBV9 with TRBJ2-4; the D is unclear. Deletions cut 4 bases from V and 5 bases from J, with 16 bases between. The CDR3 runs 15 residues. The germline CDR1 and CDR2 sequences are SGDLS and YYNGEE. Here the CDR3 reads CASSPLATVQNIQYF. The CDR3 DNA follows: TGTGCCAGCAGCCCGCTGGCTACAGTTCAAAACATTCAGTACTTC. Full variable domain (missing parts from reference TRBV9 and TRBJ2-4): DSGVTQTPKHLITATGQRVTLRCSPRSGDLSVYWYQQSLDQGLQFLIQYYNGEERAKGNILERFSAQQFPDLHSELNLSSLELGDSALYFCASSPLATVQNIQYFGAGTRLSVL.

This chain connects TRBV7-2 to TRBJ2-3; D uncertain. Looked up from germline, CDR1 is SGHTA and CDR2 is FQGNSA. The CDR3 totals 14 residues. Trimming removed 8 bases at V and 2 bases at J, with 14 bases between. CDR3 protein: CASQRAFNTDTQYF. The DNA for the CDR3 is TGTGCCAGCCAGAGAGCTTTTAACACAGATACGCAGTATTTT.

The chain is built from TRBV5-1 and TRBJ1-1; no reliable D call. Germline V gene data show CDR1 as SGHRS and CDR2 as YFSETQ. The CDR3 is 14 residues long. Trimming left V 1 base short and J 5 bases short, with 12 bases between. The DNA of the CDR3 is TGCGCCAGCAGCTTGAATACAGCTTCTACTGAAGCTTTCTTT. Translating gives CASSLNTASTEAFF.

V gene TRBV7-9 combines with J gene TRBJ1-2; D uncertain. V lost 0 bases and J 2 bases, leaving 10 bases between the germline ends. CDR3 size: 15 residues. Germline CDR1 reads SEHNR; CDR2 reads FQNEAQ (reference sequence). The CDR3 sequence: CASSLAPTANYGYTF. In DNA, the CDR3 is TGTGCCAGCAGCTTAGCGCCTACAGCGAACTATGGCTACACCTTC.

V and J are TRBV3-1 (or the pseudogene TRBV3-2) and TRBJ2-2; the D is unclear. Germline CDR1 and CDR2: LGHDT and YNNKEL (reference sequence). CDR3 length: 17 amino acids. Trimming left V 8 bases short and J 2 bases short, with 21 bases between. The CDR3 bases are TGTGCCAGCGCTCCGAGCGAAGTTAAAGCTAACACCGGGGAGCTGTTTTTT. This encodes CASAPSEVKANTGELFF.

The chain uses TRBV7-8 and TRBJ2-6, with no clear D. The germline V gene encodes CDR1 SGHVS and CDR2 FQNEAQ. Trimming removed 2 bases at V and 1 base at J, with 6 bases between. The CDR3 covers 15 residues. The CDR3 loop reads CASSLPSSGANVLTF. The CDR3, as DNA: TGTGCCAGCAGCTTACCTTCATCTGGGGCCAACGTCCTGACTTTC.

The chain combines TRBV27 with TRBJ2-7; possibly TRBD1 for D (5 bases). This CDR3 spans 15 amino acids. Deletions cut 5 bases from V and 5 bases from J, with 19 bases between. Germline V lookup: CDR1 MNHEY, CDR2 SMNVEV (reference sequence). The CDR3 loop reads CASSPFSQGAHEQYF. The CDR3 DNA reads TGTGCCAGCAGTCCCTTTTCACAAGGGGCGCACGAGCAGTACTTC.

V usage is TRBV10-3 and J usage is TRBJ1-5; perhaps TRBD1 as D (5 bases). Per the germline V gene, CDR1 is ENHRY and CDR2 is SYGVKD. V was cut by 0 bases and J by 6 bases, with 12 bases left in between. This CDR3 contains 15 residues. CDR3: CAISESGGRGQPQHF. In DNA, the CDR3 is TGTGCCATCAGTGAGTCGGGGGGGAGGGGTCAGCCCCAGCATTTT.

The chain links TRBV28 to TRBJ1-2; possible D gene TRBD1, 6 bases. CDR1 and CDR2 from the germline V gene are MDHEN and SYDVKM. The germline V and J ends were trimmed by 7 bases and 4 bases, with 19 bases remaining between them. The CDR3 covers 15 residues. The CDR3 here is CASTSPGGWGYGYTF. CDR3 in DNA: TGTGCCAGCACTTCTCCGGGGGGCTGGGGCTATGGCTACACCTTC.

This clone was counted a single time. The chain carries TRBV3-1 (or the pseudogene TRBV3-2) and TRBJ1-5; 7 nucleotides line up with TRBD1. J gave up 4 bases and V 1 base, and 4 bases lay outside the gene matches. This CDR3 contains 15 residues. Germline V gives CDR1 LGHDT, CDR2 YNNKEL (reference sequence). The CDR3 is CASSQAPGQNQPQHF. The CDR3 DNA follows: TGTGCCAGCAGCCAAGCCCCGGGACAGAATCAGCCCCAGCATTTT.

The chain recombines TRBV19 with TRBJ1-5, with 7 nucleotides matching TRBD1. Germline V gene data show CDR1 as LNHDA and CDR2 as SQIVND (reference sequence). CDR3 length: 13 amino acids. V gave up 7 bases and J gave up 4 bases; unmatched junction bases: 4. CDR3 region: CASNPGGNQPQHF. The CDR3 DNA is TGTGCCAGTAACCCAGGGGGAAATCAGCCCCAGCATTTT.

The V and J genes are TRBV5-8 and TRBJ2-1; 9 positions agree with TRBD2. The germline CDR1 and CDR2 sequences are SGHTS and YDEGEE. Losses at the gene ends were 0 bases for V and 9 bases for J; bases not matched to a gene: 7. CDR3 length: 15 amino acids. The CDR3 sequence is CASSLGQRGDVEQFF. CDR3 nucleotide sequence: TGTGCCAGCAGCTTGGGACAGCGGGGGGACGTTGAGCAGTTCTTC.

The rearrangement uses TRBV5-1 and TRBJ2-5; D remains ambiguous. The CDR3 is 15 residues long. Trimming removed 0 bases from V and 5 bases from J, with 14 bases in between. Germline CDR1 and CDR2: SGHRS and YFSETQ. The CDR3 nucleotides are TGCGCCAGCAGCTTGGGCCTGAGCACGGTGGAGACCCAGTACTTC. Its translation is CASSLGLSTVETQYF.

The chain is built from TRBV20-1 and TRBJ2-1; no clear D gene. Germline loops: CDR1 DFQATT, CDR2 SNEGSKA (reference sequence). V lost 2 bases, J lost 6 bases, and 2 bases lay in between. The CDR3 consists of 10 residues. Here the CDR3 reads CSARSNEQFF. In DNA, the CDR3 is TGCAGTGCTAGAAGCAATGAGCAGTTCTTC.